The source of this T cell receptor (beta chain) is a study of spatial heterogeneity in lung cancer (dated by TCRdb to the late 2010s). Regarding the study in general: More beta-chain than alpha-chain transcripts were consistently detected, likely reflecting higher beta-chain transcript abundance. In non-small cell lung cancer, the study quantitatively compared TCR alpha and beta repertoires across several tumor regions, matched nontumor lung, and blood. Both alpha and beta chains were TCR-sequenced in hundreds of tumor regions, under 85 matched nontumor lung samples and roughly 50 PBMC samples obtained at surgery. In tumor regions, TCR transcript counts showed a strong correlation with a T cell transcriptional module score derived from matched bulk RNA-seq. The study linked features of the TCR repertoire to counts of nonsynonymous mutations, which were determined by whole-exome sequencing of tumor tissue. In the raw uncorrected reads, each unique combination of TCR and UMI appeared more than ten times on average. Findings and caveats that apply to the study as a whole: The count of ubiquitous expanded TCRs correlated with the count of ubiquitous nonsynonymous mutations, and the count of regional expanded TCRs correlated with the count of regional nonsynonymous mutations. The tumor nonsynonymous mutation count correlated with the number of expanded intratumoral alpha and beta TCRs. Estimated TCR-seq coverage of tumor T cells was only around 7% for alpha chains and about 14% for beta chains. Confirming at a functional level the hypothesis that regional TCRs recognize regional mutations was considered to require additional single-cell paired TCR alpha and beta sequencing.

The time point label on this specimen signifies: sample taken at primary tumor resection. Samples were obtained from 65 to 90 patients with early-stage, untreated non-small cell lung cancer from the lung TRACERx cohort. Without any cell sorting, TCR sequencing was performed on whole RNA extracted either from tumor and nontumor lung tissue or from cryopreserved PBMC samples. Only patients with enough RNA available from two or more tumor regions were chosen for TCR sequencing. Before being selected, tumor and adjacent nontumor lung specimens were reviewed by a lung pathologist. The library was prepared using 5' RACE. Instrument on record: NextSeq 500. In the TCR library protocol, a unique molecular identifier was attached to each TCR cDNA molecule so that PCR and sequencing errors could be corrected. The published analysis was carried out like this. Decombinator tools were used for TCR identification, UMI-based error correction and CDR3 extraction. TCRs above a frequency of 2 per 1,000, corresponding to the top 1% of the tumor frequency distribution, were defined as expanded. Expanded tumor TCRs were classed as regional if statistically deemed absent (corrected P<0.05) from at least one tumor region, otherwise ubiquitous. Renyi diversity was computed with the R vegan package after each repertoire had been subsampled 100 times to 5,000 TCRs. To build CDR3 similarity networks, amino acid triplet string-kernel similarity was used, and CDR3s were connected when their pairwise similarity was above 0.82. In-frame beta chains were kept once TCRdb had trimmed the public reads at Q25 with fastp and called clones with MiXCR. Entries that share a CDR3 protein sequence are merged under the most common genes and DNA. The V and J calls reflect TCRdb's pipeline rather than the authors' work. Recorded for this sample are 7,000 or so distinct CDR3 sequences; less than 8.5% of them occurred a single time. The biggest ten clones account for roughly 8.3% of the sample.

This clonotype is regarded as medium-sized (0.01 to 0.1%). Its antigen is still unknown. There are no base qualities to consult, and no much larger clone falls within one base. The receptor was derived from a male donor with early-stage non-small cell lung cancer. The material was lung tumor tissue, obtained at surgery.

The DNA sequence is given as TGTGCCAGCAGTTTAAATAACTATGGCTACACCTTC. This is translated as CASSLNNYGYTF. The chain uses TRBV12-3 or TRBV12-4 and TRBJ1-2; no confident D gene assignment can be made. The CDR3 sequence holds 12 residues, the cysteine and phenylalanine included. The read is trimmed to its CDR3 DNA, 36 bases read in frame from base 1. V lost 2 bases and J lost 1 base; the stretch between them is 2 bases long.